This TCR beta chain was profiled in a study of cytomegalovirus exposure and HLA in healthy donors. Losses at the gene ends were 7 bases for V and 4 bases for J; bases not matched to a gene: 10. CDR1 and CDR2 (germline): MNHNY, SVGAGI (reference sequence). The CDR3 sequence is 15 residues long. The study, taken as a whole, reports: In vitro experiments confirmed that three CMV-associated chains were specific for CMV antigens. It was reportedly the case that the classifier diagnosed cytomegalovirus status with high specificity and sensitivity. Presence/absence analyses assumed roughly uniform sequencing depth across donors.

As regards this clone: Antigen: not known.

60 Vbeta and 13 Jbeta primers were used in PCR. TCRdb keeps only in-frame clones here, not all; method: immunoSEQ multiplex PCR. The sample lists approximately 290,000 clones; 75% to 90% were seen once. The genes are TRBV6-6 and TRBJ1-5, with 7 bases that match TRBD1. This clonotype was sampled from a girl aged 2-10 years in good health and CMV-seronegative. The sample consisted of PBMCs. The CDR3 coding sequence is TGTGCCAGCACTAAAGTAGCAGGGGGGAATCAGCCCCAGCATTTT. It translates to CASTKVAGGNQPQHF.